This TCR beta chain was captured in a study of blood T cell repertoires in COVID-19. Study-wide context: The United States, Italy and Spain supplied acute and convalescent COVID-19 samples. Sources were T cells, B-cell-depleted T cells, or PBMCs; the material itself was cDNA or gDNA.

The CDR3 has 16 residues. CDR1 is WSHSY and CDR2 is SAAADI in the germline V gene. The trim removed 3 bases at V and 10 bases at J, leaving 9 bases unmatched. Seattle patients were enrolled during active infection and followed longitudinally. Only in-frame clones appear in the TCRdb table, and some are missing; sequencing was by immunoSEQ multiplex PCR. The sample includes 150,000 to 250,000 clones, around 95% of them seen just once. The specimen sequenced was peripheral blood. The chain links TRBV10-2 to TRBJ1-6, with TRBD1 matching over 10 bases. This clonotype was sampled from a man aged 25 to 40 with COVID-19, enrolled during active disease. CDR3 nucleotides: TGCGCCAGCAGTGATGGGGGACAGGGGATATGGTCACCCCTCCACTTT. It encodes CASSDGGQGIWSPLHF.